Listed here are 10 T cell receptor beta chains from one sample, sequenced in a study of T cells in Graves' hyperthyroidism and ophthalmopathy. What was amplified from RNA transcripts were TCR beta CDR3 regions. The HTBI primer set drove a first-round RT-PCR of the TCR CDR3. TCRdb passed the multiplex PCR reads through MiXCR, listing each CDR3 protein once. The table includes 500,000 to 650,000 distinct CDR3 sequences, more than 12% detected once. Sequencing input: blood. Every receptor here comes from a woman in her fifties or sixties with Graves' ophthalmopathy.

The chain has TRBV7-9 and TRBJ2-7; D not resolved. Germline V CDR1 and CDR2: SEHNR, FQNEAQ (reference sequence). The CDR3 covers 14 residues. V lost 1 base and J 7 bases, leaving 14 bases between the germline ends. CDR3 sequence: CASSLENRLSEQYF. The CDR3 region has the DNA TGTGCCAGCAGCTTAGAAAACAGATTGTCTGAGCAGTACTTC.

This clonotype has ten or more counts. V is TRBV7-2 and J is TRBJ2-3; possibly TRBD1 or TRBD2 for D (5 bases each). The CDR3 totals 15 residues. Trimming left V 0 bases short and J 7 bases short, with 14 bases between. Germline loops: CDR1 SGHTA, CDR2 FQGNSA. This CDR3 is CASSLAGTHGHTQYF. As DNA, the CDR3 is TGTGCCAGCAGCTTAGCCGGGACGCACGGTCATACGCAGTATTTT.

The chain is built from TRBV6-1 and TRBJ2-5, with D unresolved. The CDR3 loop spans 13 amino acids. V shed 3 bases and J shed 5 bases, with 10 bases lying between them. Germline lookup yields CDR1 MNHNS and CDR2 SASEGT. In DNA form, the CDR3 reads TGTGCCAGCAGTGAGTTGACCCACGAGACCCAGTACTTC. This encodes CASSELTHETQYF.

As to this clonotype: Being one base from a much bigger clone, this may be a read error. This rearrangement joins TRBV7-2 to TRBJ1-2, with D possibly matching TRBD1 (6 bases). CDR1 and CDR2 from the germline V gene are SGHTA and FQGNSA. This CDR3 has 15 residues. Written as DNA, the CDR3 is TGTGCCAGCAGCAAAGCCGGGACAACTAACTATGGCTGCACCTTC. It specifies CASSKAGTTNYGCTF.

This clonotype was seen at least ten times. The V call is TRBV7-2, the J call TRBJ2-1; 8 bases map to TRBD2. CDR3 length: 14 amino acids. Germline V CDR1 and CDR2: SGHTA, FQGNSA. Unmatched junction bases numbered 4, after V lost 3 bases and J lost 6 bases. For the CDR3, the DNA is TGTGCCAGCAGCTTTTTAGCGGGGAGCAATGAGCAGTTCTTC. Its protein product is CASSFLAGSNEQFF.

The J gene is TRBJ1-4, the V gene TRBV6-1; D uncertain. V dropped 7 bases and J dropped 4 bases, with 10 bases sitting between them. This CDR3 is 13 amino acids long. CDR1 and CDR2 (germline): MNHNS, SASEGT. CDR3 sequence reads: CASIDGGNEKLFF. The CDR3 coding sequence is TGTGCCAGCATCGACGGAGGTAATGAAAAACTGTTTTTT.

This clonotype was seen repeatedly, ten times or more. The chain joins TRBV5-1 to TRBJ2-3; 7 positions match TRBD2. V gave up 2 bases and J gave up 3 bases; unmatched junction bases: 6. Germline values: CDR1 SGHRS, CDR2 YFSETQ. This CDR3 contains 15 residues. CDR3 nucleotide sequence: TGCGCCAGCAGCTTCGGGAGGAGTGGTACAGATACGCAGTATTTT. This sequence encodes CASSFGRSGTDTQYF.

This clonotype was recorded many times. This chain connects TRBV7-9 to TRBJ2-7, with D perhaps TRBD2 (5 bases). V was trimmed by 2 bases and J by 5 bases, leaving 13 bases between them. Looked up from germline, CDR1 is SEHNR and CDR2 is FQNEAQ (reference sequence). The CDR3 runs to 14 residues. The CDR3 nucleotides read TGTGCCAGCAGCTTACAACGGGGATCTCACGAGCAGTACTTC. Protein sequence: CASSLQRGSHEQYF.

In this sample, this clonotype turned up many times. V gene TRBV11-1 combines with J gene TRBJ2-7; D gene ambiguous. Germline lookup yields CDR1 SGHAT and CDR2 FQDESV (reference sequence). The CDR3 extends over 14 amino acids. The V end was cut by 5 bases, the J end by 3 bases, with 14 bases between. CDR3 coding DNA: TGTGCCAGCAGCCCTCAGAGTATTCTCTACGAGCAGTACTTC. Translating it yields CASSPQSILYEQYF. Full variable domain (rest looked up from reference TRBV11-1 and TRBJ2-7): EAEVAQSPRYKITEKSQAVAFWCDPISGHATLYWYRQILGQGPELLVQFQDESVVDDSQLPKDRFSAERLKGVDSTLKIQPAELGDSAMYLCASSPQSILYEQYFGPGTRLTVT.

The V call is TRBV6-5, the J call TRBJ2-3; D is unclear. V lost 0 bases and J lost 5, with 15 bases in between. CDR1 and CDR2 from the germline V gene are MNHEY and SVGAGI. The length of the CDR3 is 16 residues. The CDR3 coding sequence is TGTGCCAGCAGTTACTCGGCGTTGGGCTCCGGAGATACGCAGTATTTT. Translating gives CASSYSALGSGDTQYF.